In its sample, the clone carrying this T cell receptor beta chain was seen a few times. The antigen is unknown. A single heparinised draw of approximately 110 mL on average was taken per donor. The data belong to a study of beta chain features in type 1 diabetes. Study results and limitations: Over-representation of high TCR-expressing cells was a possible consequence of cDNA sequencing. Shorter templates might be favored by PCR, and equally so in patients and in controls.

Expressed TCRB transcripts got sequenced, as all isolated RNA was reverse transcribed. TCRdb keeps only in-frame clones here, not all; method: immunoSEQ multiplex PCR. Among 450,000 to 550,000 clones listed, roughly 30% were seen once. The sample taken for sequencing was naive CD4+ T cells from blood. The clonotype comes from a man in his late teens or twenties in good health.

The DNA of the CDR3 is TGTGCCATCAGTGAGCACGACAGGAAGTACGAGCAGTACTTC. Protein sequence: CAISEHDRKYEQYF. The chain couples TRBV10-3 to TRBJ2-7; a weak D match, TRBD1 (6 bases). The length of the CDR3 is 14 residues. V was clipped by 2 bases and J by 4 bases, with 12 bases between them. Germline CDR1 is ENHRY and CDR2 is SYGVKD.